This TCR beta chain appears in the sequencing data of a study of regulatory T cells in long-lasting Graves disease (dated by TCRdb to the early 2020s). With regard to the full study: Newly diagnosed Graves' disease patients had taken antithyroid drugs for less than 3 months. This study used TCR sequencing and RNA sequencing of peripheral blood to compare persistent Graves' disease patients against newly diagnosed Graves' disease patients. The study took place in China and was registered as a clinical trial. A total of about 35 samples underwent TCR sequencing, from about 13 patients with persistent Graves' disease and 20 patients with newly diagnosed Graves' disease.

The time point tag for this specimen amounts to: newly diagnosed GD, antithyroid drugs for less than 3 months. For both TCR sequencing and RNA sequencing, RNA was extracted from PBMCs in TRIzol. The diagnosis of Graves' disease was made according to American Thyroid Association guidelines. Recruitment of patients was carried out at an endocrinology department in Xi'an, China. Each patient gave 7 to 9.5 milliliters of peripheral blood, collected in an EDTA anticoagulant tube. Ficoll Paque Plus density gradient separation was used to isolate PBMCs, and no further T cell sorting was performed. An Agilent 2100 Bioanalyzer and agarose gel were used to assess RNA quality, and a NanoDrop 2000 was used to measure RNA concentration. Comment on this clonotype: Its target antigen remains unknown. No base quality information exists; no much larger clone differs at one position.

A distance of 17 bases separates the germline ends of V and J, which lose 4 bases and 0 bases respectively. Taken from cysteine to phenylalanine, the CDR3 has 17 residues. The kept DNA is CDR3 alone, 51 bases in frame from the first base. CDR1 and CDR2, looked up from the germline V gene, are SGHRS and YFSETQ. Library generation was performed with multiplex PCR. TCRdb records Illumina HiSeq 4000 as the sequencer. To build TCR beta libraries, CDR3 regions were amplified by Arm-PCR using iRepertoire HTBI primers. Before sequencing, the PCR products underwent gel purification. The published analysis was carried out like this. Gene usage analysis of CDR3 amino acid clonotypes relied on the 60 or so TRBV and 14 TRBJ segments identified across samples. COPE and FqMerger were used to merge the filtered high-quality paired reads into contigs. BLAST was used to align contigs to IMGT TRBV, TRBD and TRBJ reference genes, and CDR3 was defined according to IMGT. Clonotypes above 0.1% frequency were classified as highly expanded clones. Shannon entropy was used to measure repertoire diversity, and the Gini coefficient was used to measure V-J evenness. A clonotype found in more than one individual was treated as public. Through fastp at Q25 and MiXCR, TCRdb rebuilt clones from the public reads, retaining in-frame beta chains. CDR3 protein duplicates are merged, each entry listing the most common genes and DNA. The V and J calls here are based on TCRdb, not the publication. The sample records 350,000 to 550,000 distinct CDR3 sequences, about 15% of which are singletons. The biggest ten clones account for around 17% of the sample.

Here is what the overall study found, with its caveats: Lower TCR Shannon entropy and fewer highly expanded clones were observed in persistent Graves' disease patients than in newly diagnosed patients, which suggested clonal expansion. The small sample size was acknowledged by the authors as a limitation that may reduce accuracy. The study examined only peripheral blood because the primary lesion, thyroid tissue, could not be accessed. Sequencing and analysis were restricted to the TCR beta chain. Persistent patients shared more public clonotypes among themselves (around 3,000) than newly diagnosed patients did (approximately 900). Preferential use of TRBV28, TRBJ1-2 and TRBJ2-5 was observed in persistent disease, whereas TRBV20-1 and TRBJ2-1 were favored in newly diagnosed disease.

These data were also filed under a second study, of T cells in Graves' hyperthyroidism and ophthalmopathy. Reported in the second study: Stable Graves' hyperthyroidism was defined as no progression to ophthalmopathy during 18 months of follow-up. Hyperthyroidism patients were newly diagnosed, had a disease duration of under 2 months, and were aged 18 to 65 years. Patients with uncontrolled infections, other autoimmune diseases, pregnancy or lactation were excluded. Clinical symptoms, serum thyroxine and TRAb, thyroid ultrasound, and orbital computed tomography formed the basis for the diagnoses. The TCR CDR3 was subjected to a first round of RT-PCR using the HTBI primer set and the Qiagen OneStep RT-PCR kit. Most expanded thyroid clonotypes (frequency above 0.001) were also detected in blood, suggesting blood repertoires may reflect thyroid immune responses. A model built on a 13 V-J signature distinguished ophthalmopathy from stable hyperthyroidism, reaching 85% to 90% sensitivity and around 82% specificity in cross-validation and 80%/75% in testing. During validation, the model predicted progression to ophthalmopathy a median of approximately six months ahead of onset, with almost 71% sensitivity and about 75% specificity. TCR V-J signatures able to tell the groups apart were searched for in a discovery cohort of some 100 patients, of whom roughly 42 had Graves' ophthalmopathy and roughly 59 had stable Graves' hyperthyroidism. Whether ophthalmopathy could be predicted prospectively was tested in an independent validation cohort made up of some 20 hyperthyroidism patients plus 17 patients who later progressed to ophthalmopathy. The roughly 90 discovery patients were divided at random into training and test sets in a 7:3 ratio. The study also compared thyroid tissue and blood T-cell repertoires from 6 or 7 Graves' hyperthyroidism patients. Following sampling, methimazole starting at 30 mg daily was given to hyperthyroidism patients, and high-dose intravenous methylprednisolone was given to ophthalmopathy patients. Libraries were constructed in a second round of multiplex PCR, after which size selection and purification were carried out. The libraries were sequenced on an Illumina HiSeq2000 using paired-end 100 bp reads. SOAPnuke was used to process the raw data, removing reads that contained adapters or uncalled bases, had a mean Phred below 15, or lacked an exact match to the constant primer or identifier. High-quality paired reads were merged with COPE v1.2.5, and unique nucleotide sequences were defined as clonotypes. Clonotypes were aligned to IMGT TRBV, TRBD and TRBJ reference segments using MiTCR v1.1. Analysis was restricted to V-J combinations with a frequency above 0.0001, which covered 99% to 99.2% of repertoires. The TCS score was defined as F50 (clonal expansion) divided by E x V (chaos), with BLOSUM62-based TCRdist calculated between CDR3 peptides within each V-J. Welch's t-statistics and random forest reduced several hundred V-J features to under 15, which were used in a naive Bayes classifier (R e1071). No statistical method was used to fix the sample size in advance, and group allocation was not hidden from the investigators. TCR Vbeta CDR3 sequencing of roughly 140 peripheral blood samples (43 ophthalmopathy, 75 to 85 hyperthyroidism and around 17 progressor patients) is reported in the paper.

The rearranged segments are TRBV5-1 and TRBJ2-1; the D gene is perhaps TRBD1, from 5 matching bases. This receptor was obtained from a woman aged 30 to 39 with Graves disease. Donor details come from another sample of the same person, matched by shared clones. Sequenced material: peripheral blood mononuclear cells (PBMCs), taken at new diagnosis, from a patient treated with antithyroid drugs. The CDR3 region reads CASSPQSGLSSYNEQFF. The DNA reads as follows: TGCGCCAGCAGCCCTCAGTCAGGGCTTAGCTCCTACAATGAGCAGTTCTTC.